This T cell receptor (beta chain) was sequenced during a study of T-cell memory formation after mild COVID-19. V dropped 0 bases and J dropped 2 bases, with 8 bases sitting between them. The CDR3 has 14 residues. Germline-derived CDR1 and CDR2 are SGHKS and YYEKEE (reference sequence). This clonotype has a handful of counts. Its antigen remains unknown. Study observations and caveats: Day 37-peaking second-wave clones had unconfirmed SARS-CoV-2 specificity.

TCRdb re-analysed the 5' RACE reads in MiXCR, keeping a single row per CDR3 protein. The sample has fewer than 450,000 distinct CDR3 sequences, roughly a quarter seen once. The receptor was isolated from an adult woman who had mild COVID-19 (a few samples of this study predate the infection). Cell type and time point are not known. This chain joins TRBV5-5 and TRBJ2-5; D is unclear. The source material was PBMCs or a T cell subset sorted from them (not recorded which). The CDR3: CASSLAEDQETQYF. CDR3 bases: TGTGCCAGCAGCTTGGCAGAGGATCAAGAGACCCAGTACTTC.